A single sample is the source of the 5 T cell receptor beta chains below, sequenced in a study of CD8+ T cells in alopecia areata. Extracted RNA was reverse transcribed into cDNA, the sequencing template. TCRdb keeps only in-frame clones here, not all; method: immunoSEQ multiplex PCR. The sample carries 50,000 to 70,000 clones, about 40% recorded once. Sequences were obtained from NKG2D-low CD8+ T cells sorted from blood. These receptors originate from a human donor with alopecia areata.

The chain uses TRBV9 and TRBJ1-1, with no clear D. The germline gives CDR1 SGDLS, CDR2 YYNGEE. V was cut by 4 bases and J by 4 bases, with 2 bases left in between. This CDR3 is built from 10 residues. The CDR3 DNA reads as TGTGCCAGCAGCCCCACTGAAGCTTTCTTT. Its translation is CASSPTEAFF.

The chain couples TRBV4-3 to TRBJ2-4; maybe TRBD1 (5 bases). The V and J ends lost 0 bases and 8 bases respectively, with 11 bases between them. Germline-derived CDR1 and CDR2 are LGHNA and YSLEER. The CDR3 has 14 amino acids. CDR3 protein: CASSQDSPRDIQYF. In DNA, the CDR3 is TGCGCCAGCAGCCAAGATTCGCCCAGGGACATTCAGTACTTC.

The chain employs TRBV6-5 and TRBJ2-2, with a weak D call TRBD2 (6 bases). V shed 6 bases and J shed 0 bases, with 11 bases lying between them. Germline V lookup: CDR1 MNHEY, CDR2 SVGAGI. The CDR3 sequence is 15 residues long. CDR3 nucleotide sequence: TGTGCCAGCAGCCCCGGGACTGCGAACACCGGGGAGCTGTTTTTT. This gives the protein CASSPGTANTGELFF.

The V call is TRBV5-1, the J call TRBJ1-1; TRBD1 is a possible D gene (5 bases). Trimming left V 4 bases short and J 5 bases short, with 12 bases between. Germline CDR1 is SGHRS and CDR2 is YFSETQ. The CDR3 spans 13 residues. DNA for the CDR3: TGCGCCAGCAGCCCCCCCGGGGGGACTGAAGCTTTCTTT. Translated, it gives CASSPPGGTEAFF.

The chain is built from TRBV20-1 and TRBJ2-7; D not certain. The V gene lost 6 bases and the J gene lost 5 bases, with 11 bases spanning the gap. Germline V gene sequence: CDR1 DFQATT, CDR2 SNEGSKA (reference sequence). This CDR3 is built from 11 residues. The DNA of the CDR3 is TGCAGTGCCCGGTATGTCAACGAGCAGTACTTC. Amino acids: CSARYVNEQYF.